The 32 T cell receptor beta chains in this list originate from one sample, sequenced in a study of shared clonotypes between healthy human individuals. Naive CD8 isolation took CD45RO-negative cells positively selected for CCR7 and excluded terminally differentiated effector memory CD45RA+ cells. Sequencing was performed with immunoSEQ multiplex PCR; in TCRdb, only in-frame clones are kept and a portion is missing. The table lists some 580,000 clones, more than 95% of them singletons. Material: naive CD8+ T cells sorted from blood. These receptors were taken from a man younger than 40 in good health.

Turning to this clone: This sample also contains other DNA sequences that code for the same CDR3. The chain links TRBV6-5 to TRBJ1-1, with D maybe TRBD1 (5 bases). Trimming took off 2 bases at V and 5 bases at J, with 9 bases between the two ends. CDR3 size: 13 residues. Germline CDR1 reads MNHEY; CDR2 reads SVGAGI. As DNA, the CDR3 is TGTGCCAGCAGTTACGGGGGTGGGACTGAAGCTTTCTTT. It encodes CASSYGGGTEAFF.

This clone was seen once. The V call is TRBV27, the J call TRBJ2-7; D might be TRBD2 (5 bases). CDR1 and CDR2 (germline): MNHEY, SMNVEV (reference sequence). CDR3 length: 12 amino acids. The ends were cut back, 7 bases at V and 0 bases at J, with 7 bases in the middle. CDR3 sequence (DNA): TGTGCCAGCATTGGGAGCTCCTACGAGCAGTACTTC. It codes for CASIGSSYEQYF.

The V call is TRBV7-6, the J call TRBJ2-1; 12 nucleotides align to TRBD2. The germline gives CDR1 SGHVS, CDR2 FNYEAQ. This CDR3 is built from 15 residues. The trim removed 1 base at V and 8 bases at J, leaving 3 bases unmatched. The CDR3: CASSLGLAGVDEQFF. The CDR3 region has the DNA TGTGCCAGCAGCTTAGGACTAGCGGGAGTCGATGAGCAGTTCTTC.

The chain has TRBV5-5 and TRBJ1-1; D not certain. V lost 1 base and J 4 bases, leaving 8 bases between the germline ends. Germline-derived CDR1 and CDR2 are SGHKS and YYEKEE (reference sequence). The CDR3 is made up of 13 amino acids. CDR3: CASSLFEGTEAFF. In DNA form, the CDR3 reads TGTGCCAGCAGCTTGTTTGAGGGCACTGAAGCTTTCTTT.

The rearrangement links TRBV11-2 to TRBJ2-7, with D maybe TRBD1 (6 bases). V lost 6 bases and J lost 2, with 11 bases in between. From germline, CDR1 is SGHAT and CDR2 FQNNGV. The CDR3 spans 13 residues. The CDR3 reads CASRQGVTYEQYF. CDR3 nucleotides: TGTGCCAGCAGACAGGGAGTGACCTACGAGCAGTACTTC.

J is TRBJ2-1 and V is TRBV4-3; TRBD2 aligns across 9 bases. The J segment lost 6 bases and the V segment lost 1 base, leaving 4 bases of the junction unmatched. The CDR3 has 15 residues. Germline CDR1 and CDR2: LGHNA and YSLEER. CDR3 in amino acids: CASSQGAGGGNEQFF. CDR3 nucleotide sequence: TGCGCCAGCAGCCAAGGCGCGGGAGGGGGCAATGAGCAGTTCTTC.

J is TRBJ1-1 and V is TRBV5-1; D is possibly TRBD1 (6 bases). With 7 bases removed from V and 4 bases from J, the gap between germline ends came to 17 bases. Germline V gene lookup returns CDR1 SGHRS and CDR2 YFSETQ. CDR3 size: 14 residues. CDR3 protein: CASSSRGHSTEAFF. CDR3 DNA sequence: TGCGCCAGCTCCAGCCGGGGGCACAGCACTGAAGCTTTCTTT.

The rearrangement uses TRBV7-8 and TRBJ1-2; TRBD1 matches at 7 bases. V shed 0 bases and J 3 bases; nucleotides not matched to a gene: 7. The germline V gene encodes CDR1 SGHVS and CDR2 FQNEAQ. The CDR3 extends over 16 amino acids. The CDR3 nucleotides read TGTGCCAGCAGCTTAGCGGAGGGGGCCGGGTACTATGGCTACACCTTC. Translating it yields CASSLAEGAGYYGYTF.

The chain couples TRBV29-1 to TRBJ2-7; 9 bases agree with TRBD1. From germline, CDR1 is SQVTM and CDR2 ANQGSEA. The CDR3 runs 13 residues. The V gene end was trimmed by 5 bases and the J gene end by 3 bases; junction bases not matched to a gene: 5. In DNA, the CDR3 is TGCAGCGTTCTGGGACAGGGATACTACGAGCAGTACTTC. This encodes CSVLGQGYYEQYF.

The CDR3 loop is CASSELRLAGQQAGGTGELFF. DNA of the CDR3: TGCGCCAGCAGTGAGTTGAGACTAGCGGGACAGCAGGCGGGCGGCACCGGGGAGCTGTTTTTT. The chain employs TRBV10-1 and TRBJ2-2; 11 nucleotides line up with TRBD2. The CDR3 contains 21 residues. Germline V CDR1 and CDR2: WNHNN, SYGVQD (reference sequence). Trimming took 1 base from V and 4 from J; bases not matched to a gene: 17.

With regard to this clone: The same CDR3 is also encoded by other DNA sequences in this sample. The rearrangement joins TRBV15 to TRBJ2-7, with 7 bases that match TRBD1. The CDR3 runs 15 residues. The germline V gene has CDR1 LNHNV and CDR2 YYDKDF (reference sequence). The ends lost 4 bases at V and 5 bases at J; junction bases unmatched: 11. CDR3 nucleotides: TGTGCCACCAGCACTACAAACAGGGGTGATCACGAGCAGTACTTC. Translating gives CATSTTNRGDHEQYF.

V gene TRBV5-1 combines with J gene TRBJ2-7; 10 nucleotides match TRBD1. The CDR3 loop spans 15 amino acids. V gave up 6 bases and J gave up 5 bases; unmatched junction bases: 11. Per the germline V gene, CDR1 is SGHRS and CDR2 is YFSETQ. The CDR3 nucleotides are TGCGCCAGCACCTCCGGGACAGGGGTTCTGGACGAGCAGTACTTC. It is translated as CASTSGTGVLDEQYF. Full variable domain (rest looked up from reference TRBV5-1 and TRBJ2-7): KAGVTQTPRYLIKTRGQQVTLSCSPISGHRSVSWYQQTPGQGLQFLFEYFSETQRNKGNFPGRFSGRQFSNSRSEMNVSTLELGDSALYLCASTSGTGVLDEQYFGPGTRLTVT.

This chain uses TRBV19 with TRBJ2-7, with TRBD2 matching over 11 bases. V was clipped by 7 bases and J by 4 bases; unmatched bases: 6. The CDR3 is 14 amino acids. The germline V gene has CDR1 LNHDA and CDR2 SQIVND (reference sequence). The CDR3 spells CASTPGTSGYEQYF. The CDR3 DNA sequence: TGTGCCAGTACACCCGGGACTAGCGGATACGAGCAGTACTTC.

V gene TRBV5-1 combines with J gene TRBJ1-1; D gene ambiguous. Germline CDR1 is SGHRS and CDR2 is YFSETQ. The CDR3 totals 13 residues. Deletions cut 0 bases from V and 7 bases from J, with 10 bases between. CDR3 residues: CASSLDGNFEAFF. CDR3 nucleotides: TGCGCCAGCAGCTTGGATGGGAACTTTGAAGCTTTCTTT.

The gene calls are TRBV28 and TRBJ2-3, with TRBD2 matching over 8 bases. V gave up 3 bases and J gave up 0 bases; unmatched junction bases: 5. Germline lookup yields CDR1 MDHEN and CDR2 SYDVKM. There are 16 residues in the CDR3. The DNA of the CDR3 is TGTGCCAGCAGTTTGTTTAGCGGGGCTAGCACAGATACGCAGTATTTT. This encodes CASSLFSGASTDTQYF.

This chain links TRBV4-3 with TRBJ2-7; weak D call: TRBD1 (6 bases). The CDR3 spans 15 residues. Germline CDR1 reads LGHNA; CDR2 reads YSLEER. Deletions cut 5 bases from V and 4 bases from J, with 18 bases between. CDR3 nucleotides: TGCGCCAGCAGCAATTGGGGGCAGGGACAATACGAGCAGTACTTC. Translating gives CASSNWGQGQYEQYF.

The chain is built from TRBV4-3 and TRBJ1-4; TRBD1 might be the D (5 bases). From germline, CDR1 is LGHNA and CDR2 YSLEER. The CDR3 totals 16 residues. V was pared by 0 bases and J by 14 bases, with 22 bases between. The CDR3 protein is CASSQDLSQGGQTLFF. CDR3 DNA sequence: TGCGCCAGCAGCCAAGATCTTTCGCAGGGTGGCCAAACGCTGTTTTTT.

The rearrangement joins TRBV29-1 to TRBJ2-1; tentative D call: TRBD2 (6 bases). The CDR3 spans 16 residues. CDR1 is SQVTM and CDR2 is ANQGSEA in the germline V gene. The V gene lost 7 bases and the J gene lost 9 bases, with 28 bases spanning the gap. CDR3 sequence: CSALLAGGKRAGEQFF. Written as DNA, the CDR3 is TGCAGCGCCCTGTTGGCCGGAGGGAAGCGGGCGGGTGAGCAGTTCTTC.

The rearrangement links TRBV4-1 to TRBJ2-7; TRBD2 aligns across 14 bases. Germline CDR1 MGHRA, CDR2 YSYEKL. There are 16 residues in the CDR3. Losses at the gene ends were 1 base for V and 4 bases for J; bases not matched to a gene: 3. CDR3 nucleotide sequence: TGCGCCAGCAGCCAAGTAGGGACTAGCGGGAGTTACGAGCAGTACTTC. This gives the protein CASSQVGTSGSYEQYF.

The chain couples TRBV14 to TRBJ2-7; either TRBD1 or TRBD2 may supply D (5 bases each). Germline lookup yields CDR1 SGHDN and CDR2 FVKESK. Deletions cut 1 base from V and 9 bases from J, with 16 bases between. This CDR3 is 14 amino acids long. DNA for the CDR3: TGTGCCAGCAGCCAAGTCCTCGGACTTCAGGGGCAGTACTTC. As protein: CASSQVLGLQGQYF.

The CDR3 loop reads CASSQLDARRPQHF. The CDR3 nucleotides read TGCGCCAGCAGCCAATTAGATGCAAGAAGGCCCCAGCATTTT. This chain joins TRBV4-1 and TRBJ1-5; D ambiguous. Trimming stripped 2 bases from V and 9 bases from J, with 14 bases between. The CDR3 loop spans 14 amino acids. Germline lookup yields CDR1 MGHRA and CDR2 YSYEKL.

This chain joins TRBV4-1 and TRBJ2-3, with 12 bases lining up with TRBD2. The germline V gene encodes CDR1 MGHRA and CDR2 YSYEKL. The length of the CDR3 is 16 residues. Trimming at V came to 2 bases and at J to 6 bases, leaving 6 bases not matched to a gene. For the CDR3, the DNA is TGCGCCAGCAGCCAACCCGGGACTAGCGGGTGGGATACGCAGTATTTT. It is translated as CASSQPGTSGWDTQYF.

The V gene is TRBV7-2, the J gene TRBJ2-1, with 10 bases matching TRBD2. The CDR3 contains 16 residues. Germline lookup yields CDR1 SGHTA and CDR2 FQGNSA. Germline trimming cut 5 bases from V and 3 bases from J; bases unmatched to any gene: 7. The DNA of the CDR3 is TGTGCCAGCAGCCAGGTAGCGGGAGGAATCTACAATGAGCAGTTCTTC. As protein: CASSQVAGGIYNEQFF.

V is TRBV6-5 and J is TRBJ2-7; a weak D match, TRBD1 (5 bases). CDR3 length equals 15 residues. V lost 0 bases, J lost 3 bases, and 12 bases lay in between. Germline CDR1 reads MNHEY; CDR2 reads SVGAGI. CDR3 in amino acids: CASSYSRQGIYEQYF. The DNA of the CDR3 is TGTGCCAGCAGTTACTCGAGGCAGGGAATCTACGAGCAGTACTTC.

This sequence joins TRBV27 and TRBJ1-2; D remains ambiguous. Germline lookup yields CDR1 MNHEY and CDR2 SMNVEV (reference sequence). Between the trimmed V and J ends, which lost 4 bases and 1 base, there was a span of 7 bases. The CDR3 sequence is 13 residues long. The CDR3 coding sequence is TGTGCCAGCAGTTACAAGGGTAACTATGGCTACACCTTC. It encodes CASSYKGNYGYTF.

The chain has TRBV5-1 and TRBJ1-5; 7 bases line up with TRBD1. The CDR3 sequence is 14 residues long. Unmatched junction bases numbered 5, after V lost 6 bases and J lost 2 bases. CDR1 is SGHRS, CDR2 YFSETQ, per germline. CDR3 in DNA: TGCGCCAGCATGAGAGGACAGGGCAATCAGCCCCAGCATTTT. Amino acid sequence: CASMRGQGNQPQHF.

The chain couples TRBV18 to TRBJ1-4; a possible D gene is TRBD1 (5 bases). V lost 5 bases and J lost 1, with 17 bases in between. The V gene's germline CDR1 is KGHSH and CDR2 LQKENI. This CDR3 contains 17 residues. The CDR3 region has the DNA TGTGCCAGCTCAGAAGAGCGTTATGACAGAACTAATGAAAAACTGTTTTTT. Translating gives CASSEERYDRTNEKLFF.

The chain combines TRBV6-6 with TRBJ2-7; D not resolved. Trimming shortened V by 6 bases and J by 3 bases, and 9 bases separated the two germline ends. The CDR3 runs 12 residues. Germline V gene sequence: CDR1 MNHNY, CDR2 SVGAGI (reference sequence). CDR3 amino acids: CASSPGSYEQYF. As DNA, the CDR3 is TGTGCCAGCAGCCCCGGCAGCTACGAGCAGTACTTC.

This sequence joins TRBV10-2 and TRBJ2-1; D may match TRBD1 or TRBD2 (7 bases each). In germline, CDR1 is WSHSY, CDR2 SAAADI. The ends were cut back, 7 bases at V and 6 bases at J, with 31 bases in the middle. This CDR3 comprises 19 residues. CDR3 coding DNA: TGCGCCAGCATTGGGGGCAGGGGAGGGGGCGGACCCCGCACCAATGAGCAGTTCTTC. Residues: CASIGGRGGGGPRTNEQFF.

J is TRBJ2-7 and V is TRBV7-9; weak D call: TRBD1 (5 bases). The CDR3 sequence is 12 residues long. The V gene lost 1 base and the J gene lost 6 bases, with 7 bases spanning the gap. Germline V CDR1 and CDR2: SEHNR, FQNEAQ (reference sequence). This CDR3 reads CASSLDRSEQYF. CDR3 DNA sequence: TGTGCCAGCAGCTTAGACAGGAGCGAGCAGTACTTC.

A single count supports this clone. The genes are TRBV7-9 and TRBJ2-7; unclear D gene. V was shortened by 2 bases and J by 6 bases, with 11 bases between the two germline ends. CDR3 length: 13 residues. From germline, CDR1 is SEHNR and CDR2 FQNEAQ (reference sequence). Written as DNA, the CDR3 is TGTGCCAGCAGCTTAAAATGGGGTCTCGAGCAGTACTTC. Residues: CASSLKWGLEQYF.

The rearrangement links TRBV4-1 to TRBJ2-2, with 8 nucleotides matching TRBD2. Germline V gives CDR1 MGHRA, CDR2 YSYEKL. The CDR3 sequence is 14 residues long. The trim removed 9 bases at V and 5 bases at J, leaving 8 bases unmatched. The CDR3 is CASSWTSSTGELFF. The CDR3 DNA reads as TGCGCCAGTTCCTGGACTAGCAGTACCGGGGAGCTGTTTTTT.